The 21 T cell receptor beta chains below all came from one sample that was sequenced in a study of shared clonotypes between healthy human individuals. Data came from immunoSEQ multiplex PCR; TCRdb stores just in-frame clones and leaves some out. This sample yields roughly 380,000 clones, of which just over 95% are seen a single time; 0.25% to 0.35% belongs to the top ten. Input material: memory CD8+ T cells sorted from blood. Subset described: CD45RO+ cells pooled with CCR7-negative TemRA cells. Every receptor here comes from a man aged 25-45 years in good health.

This clone was picked up one time. V usage is TRBV27 and J usage is TRBJ2-3; D not certain. From germline, CDR1 is MNHEY and CDR2 SMNVEV (reference sequence). The ends were cut back, 3 bases at V and 3 bases at J, with 7 bases in the middle. The CDR3 totals 13 residues. The CDR3 is CASSFRETDTQYF. CDR3 nucleotides: TGTGCCAGCAGTTTTCGTGAGACAGATACGCAGTATTTT.

The chain is built from TRBV18 and TRBJ2-5; possible D gene TRBD1, 5 bases. V was cut by 3 bases and J by 2 bases, with 7 bases left in between. The CDR3 contains 13 residues. Germline CDR1 KGHSH, CDR2 LQKENI. DNA of the CDR3: TGTGCCAGCTCACCCGACAGACAAGAGACCCAGTACTTC. It codes for CASSPDRQETQYF.

In nucleotides, the CDR3 is TGTGCCAGCAGCCCAACAGGGGGCTCAGGTGGCTACACCTTC. Amino acids: CASSPTGGSGGYTF. The chain joins TRBV7-3 to TRBJ1-2, with 9 bases aligning to TRBD1. The length of the CDR3 is 14 residues. The ends lost 5 bases at V and 7 bases at J; junction bases unmatched: 8. Germline CDR1 is SGHTA and CDR2 is FQGTGA.

This chain links TRBV12-2 with TRBJ2-1; TRBD2 is the table's D call and was not checked against the DNA. TRBV12-2 is assigned pseudogene status. The CDR3 length is 15 residues. CDR3 bases: TGTGCAAGTCGCTTGGGACTAGGGCCCTACAATGAGCAGTTCTTC. Its protein product is CASRLGLGPYNEQFF.

The chain carries TRBV6-5 and TRBJ2-7; 9 bases fit TRBD2. From germline, CDR1 is MNHEY and CDR2 SVGAGI. There are 16 residues in the CDR3. The V and J ends lost 2 bases and 5 bases, in that order; junction bases with no gene match: 10. The CDR3 spells CASSYVLDSGSHEQYF. The DNA of the CDR3 is TGTGCCAGCAGTTACGTACTTGATAGCGGGAGCCACGAGCAGTACTTC.

This sequence joins TRBV2 and TRBJ1-2; D ambiguous. The CDR3 consists of 15 residues. Germline V gives CDR1 SNHLY, CDR2 FYNNEI. Trimming cost V 4 bases and J 0 bases, with 12 bases left between them. The CDR3 is CASSVEVLTNYGYTF. The CDR3 DNA reads TGTGCCAGCAGTGTGGAAGTACTCACTAACTATGGCTACACCTTC.

CDR3 in DNA: TGTGCCAGAGAATCCATCCGGTTTAGCACAGATACGCAGTATTTT. Encoded protein: CARESIRFSTDTQYF. The chain couples TRBV2 to TRBJ2-3; D is undetermined. V was clipped by 9 bases and J by 0 bases, with 16 bases between them. Looked up from germline, CDR1 is SNHLY and CDR2 is FYNNEI. This CDR3 comprises 15 residues.

The chain combines TRBV6-1 with TRBJ2-7; TRBD2 agrees at 7 bases. This CDR3 region has 12 residues. Trimming removed 3 bases from V and 4 bases from J; junction bases left unmatched: 0. Looked up from germline, CDR1 is MNHNS and CDR2 is SASEGT. As DNA, the CDR3 is TGTGCCAGCAGTGAGCGGGAGTACGAGCAGTACTTC. It yields the protein CASSEREYEQYF.

The V and J genes are TRBV5-5 and TRBJ2-3; D is ambiguous. V shed 2 bases and J shed 0 bases, with 13 bases lying between them. Germline V CDR1 and CDR2: SGHKS, YYEKEE (reference sequence). This CDR3 contains 16 residues. The CDR3 is CASSFAVGSSTDTQYF. In DNA form, the CDR3 reads TGTGCCAGCAGCTTCGCTGTCGGGTCTAGCACAGATACGCAGTATTTT.

This chain connects TRBV4-1 to TRBJ1-2, with 7 bases matching TRBD1. This CDR3 region has 14 residues. Per germline, CDR1 MGHRA and CDR2 YSYEKL. Unmatched junction bases numbered 7, after V lost 5 bases and J lost 4 bases. The CDR3 DNA reads TGCGCCAGCAGCTCACAGGGGTCCTTCTATGGCTACACCTTC. This encodes CASSSQGSFYGYTF.

J is TRBJ1-1 and V is TRBV2; D not resolved. CDR3 length: 15 amino acids. Germline CDR1 reads SNHLY; CDR2 reads FYNNEI. The V gene lost 3 bases and the J gene lost 0 bases, with 11 bases spanning the gap. The CDR3 region is CASSESRYMNTEAFF. For the CDR3, the DNA is TGTGCCAGCAGTGAGAGCAGATACATGAACACTGAAGCTTTCTTT.

The chain links TRBV27 to TRBJ2-7; TRBD1 is a possible D gene (6 bases). Germline V gives CDR1 MNHEY, CDR2 SMNVEV (reference sequence). The length of the CDR3 is 12 residues. Deletions cut 5 bases from V and 5 bases from J, with 10 bases between. The CDR3 sequence is CASSTQGDEQYF. The CDR3 nucleotides are TGTGCCAGCAGTACACAGGGCGACGAGCAGTACTTC.

This clone has a handful of counts. The V call is TRBV2, the J call TRBJ1-2; D is undetermined. The V and J ends lost 6 bases and 2 bases respectively, with 4 bases between them. The germline V gene encodes CDR1 SNHLY and CDR2 FYNNEI. The CDR3 spans 11 residues. The CDR3 loop reads CASRDNYGYTF. CDR3 sequence (DNA): TGTGCCAGCAGGGACAACTATGGCTACACCTTC. The whole variable domain, remainder taken from reference TRBV2 and TRBJ1-2, is EPEVTQTPSHQVTQMGQEVILRCVPISNHLYFYWYRQILGQKVEFLVSFYNNEISEKSEIFDDQFSVERPDGSNFTLKIRSTKLEDSAMYFCASRDNYGYTFGSGTRLTVV.

The CDR3 here is CASSLGSWGGQGANNEQFF. CDR3 DNA sequence: TGCGCCAGCAGCTTGGGGTCCTGGGGAGGACAGGGGGCGAACAATGAGCAGTTCTTC. The chain links TRBV5-1 to TRBJ2-1, with 11 nucleotides matching TRBD1. CDR1 and CDR2 (germline): SGHRS, YFSETQ. There are 19 residues in the CDR3. Trimming took 0 bases from V and 5 from J; bases not matched to a gene: 13.

The chain uses TRBV29-1 and TRBJ2-4, with 11 bases fitting TRBD2. In germline, CDR1 is SQVTM, CDR2 ANQGSEA. V lost 7 bases, J lost 2 bases, and 19 bases stayed unmatched. This CDR3 region has 19 residues. The CDR3 reads CSGPGQGTSGSETKNIQYF. The CDR3 coding sequence is TGCAGCGGGCCGGGACAGGGAACTAGCGGGAGTGAGACCAAAAACATTCAGTACTTC.

This chain links TRBV21-1 with TRBJ2-7; the table gives TRBD1 as D, unverified against the DNA. TRBV21-1 is termed a pseudogene. This CDR3 has 14 residues. The CDR3 nucleotides read TGTGCCAGCAGGGGACAGGGGCTCTCCTACGAGCAGTACTTC. Translated: CASRGQGLSYEQYF.

This clone has only one observation. V gene TRBV18 combines with J gene TRBJ2-7, with TRBD2 matching over 9 bases. The CDR3 extends over 15 amino acids. Trimming removed 0 bases from V and 7 bases from J; junction bases left unmatched: 7. The germline V gene encodes CDR1 KGHSH and CDR2 LQKENI. The CDR3 here is CASSPPAGLAGEQYF. Here the CDR3 DNA reads TGTGCCAGCTCACCACCTGCGGGACTAGCAGGAGAGCAGTACTTC.

The chain combines TRBV25-1 with TRBJ2-7; D ambiguous. CDR1 is MGHDK, CDR2 SYGVNS, per germline. V lost 3 bases, J lost 2 bases, and 11 bases lay in between. This CDR3 is 14 amino acids long. As DNA, the CDR3 is TGTGCCAGCAGTGATTTGCTATACCCCTACGAGCAGTACTTC. Translated, it gives CASSDLLYPYEQYF.

The gene calls are TRBV28 and TRBJ1-4, with 8 bases that match TRBD1. The CDR3 sequence is 14 residues long. Germline V CDR1 and CDR2: MDHEN, SYDVKM. V dropped 5 bases and J dropped 5; count of bases not matched to a gene: 4. The CDR3 region has the DNA TGTGCCAGCAGTAAGGACAGGGTCAATGAAAAACTGTTTTTT. Its protein is CASSKDRVNEKLFF.

The CDR3 sequence is CASSPTPPGTQYF. DNA of the CDR3: TGTGCCAGCAGCCCCACCCCCCCGGGTACGCAGTATTTT. The rearrangement links TRBV9 to TRBJ2-3, with D unclear. The CDR3 is made up of 13 amino acids. Germline V lookup: CDR1 SGDLS, CDR2 YYNGEE. Deletions cut 4 bases from V and 8 bases from J, with 14 bases between.

This clone was counted once. The rearrangement uses TRBV13 and TRBJ2-2; the D gene could be TRBD1 or TRBD2 (5 bases each). Germline loops: CDR1 PRHDT, CDR2 FYEKMQ (reference sequence). Trimming shortened V by 7 bases and J by 7 bases, and 16 bases separated the two germline ends. The CDR3 extends over 14 amino acids. The CDR3 coding sequence is TGTGCCAGCACCATGGGGGTGCGTGGCGGGGAGCTGTTTTTT. It is translated as CASTMGVRGGELFF. The variable domain in full, completed from reference TRBV13 and TRBJ2-2, reads AAGVIQSPRHLIKEKRETATLKCYPIPRHDTVYWYQQGPGQDPQFLISFYEKMQSDKGSIPDRFSAQQFSDYHSELNMSSLELGDSALYFCASTMGVRGGELFFGEGSRLTVL.